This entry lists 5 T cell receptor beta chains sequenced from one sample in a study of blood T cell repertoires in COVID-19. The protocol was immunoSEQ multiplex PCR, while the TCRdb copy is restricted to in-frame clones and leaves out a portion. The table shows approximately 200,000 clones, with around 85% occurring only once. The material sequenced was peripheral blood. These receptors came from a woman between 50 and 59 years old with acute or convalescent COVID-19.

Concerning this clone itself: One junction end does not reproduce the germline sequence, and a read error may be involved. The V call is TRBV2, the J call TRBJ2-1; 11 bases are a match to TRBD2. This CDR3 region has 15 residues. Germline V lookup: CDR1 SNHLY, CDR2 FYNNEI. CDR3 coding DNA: TGTGCCAGCAGAGAAGGGACTAGCGGAGGGGAGGAGCAGTTCTTC. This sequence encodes CASREGTSGGEEQFF.

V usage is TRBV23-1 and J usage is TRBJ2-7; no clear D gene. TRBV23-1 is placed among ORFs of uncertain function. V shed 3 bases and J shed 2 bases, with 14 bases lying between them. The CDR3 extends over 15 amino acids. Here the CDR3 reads CASSHCYSSPYEQYF. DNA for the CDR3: TGCGCCAGCAGTCACTGCTACAGCTCTCCCTACGAGCAGTACTTC.

CDR3 in amino acids: CASSPSAQETQYF. Here the CDR3 DNA reads TGTGCCAGCTCACCATCAGCGCAAGAGACCCAGTACTTC. The V call is TRBV18, the J call TRBJ2-5; D is undetermined. There are 13 residues in the CDR3. From germline, CDR1 is KGHSH and CDR2 LQKENI. Trimming shortened V by 2 bases and J by 2 bases, and 6 bases separated the two germline ends. The full variable domain, with the rest looked up from reference TRBV18 and TRBJ2-5, is NAGVMQNPRHLVRRRGQEARLRCSPMKGHSHVYWYRQLPEEGLKFMVYLQKENIIDESGMPKERFSAEFPKEGPSILRIQQVVRGDSAAYFCASSPSAQETQYFGPGTRLLVL.

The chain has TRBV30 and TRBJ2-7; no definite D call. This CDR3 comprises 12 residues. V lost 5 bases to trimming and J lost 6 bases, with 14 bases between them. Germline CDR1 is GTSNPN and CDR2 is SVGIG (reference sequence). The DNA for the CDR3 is TGTGCCTGGTCCTCGACATTAATCGAGCAGTACTTC. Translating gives CAWSSTLIEQYF.

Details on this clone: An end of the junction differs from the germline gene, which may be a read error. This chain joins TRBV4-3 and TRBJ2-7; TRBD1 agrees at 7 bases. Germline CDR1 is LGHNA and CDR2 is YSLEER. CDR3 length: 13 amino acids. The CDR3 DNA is TGCGCCAGCAGCCAAGAATATTGGGACAGCAAGATCTTC. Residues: CASSQEYWDSKIF.